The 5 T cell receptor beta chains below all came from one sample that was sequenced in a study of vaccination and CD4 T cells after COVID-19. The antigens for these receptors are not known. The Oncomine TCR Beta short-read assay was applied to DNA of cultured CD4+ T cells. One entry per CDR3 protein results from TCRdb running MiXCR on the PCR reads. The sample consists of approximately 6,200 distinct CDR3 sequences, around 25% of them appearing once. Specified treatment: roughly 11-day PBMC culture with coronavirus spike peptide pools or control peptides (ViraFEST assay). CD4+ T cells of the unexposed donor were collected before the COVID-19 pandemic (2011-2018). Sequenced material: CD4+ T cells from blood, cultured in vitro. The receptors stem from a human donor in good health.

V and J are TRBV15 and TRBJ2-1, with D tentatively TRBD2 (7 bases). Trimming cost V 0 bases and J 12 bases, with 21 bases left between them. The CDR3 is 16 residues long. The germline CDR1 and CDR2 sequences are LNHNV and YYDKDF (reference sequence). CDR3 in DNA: TGTGCCACCAGCAGAGATGTCGGAAGGGGGGGCCCCTCGCAGTTCTTC. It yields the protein CATSRDVGRGGPSQFF. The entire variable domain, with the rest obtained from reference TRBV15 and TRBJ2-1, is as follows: DAMVIQNPRYQVTQFGKPVTLSCSQTLNHNVMYWYQQKSSQAPKLLFHYYDKDFNNEADTPDNFQSRRPNTSFCFLDIRSPGLGDTAMYLCATSRDVGRGGPSQFFGPGTRLTVL.

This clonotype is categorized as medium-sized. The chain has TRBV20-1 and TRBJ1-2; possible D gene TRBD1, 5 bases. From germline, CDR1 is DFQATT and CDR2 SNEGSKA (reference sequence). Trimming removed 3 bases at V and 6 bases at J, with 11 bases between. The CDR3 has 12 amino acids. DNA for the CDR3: TGCAGTGCTAGCTTTGGGGCTGATGGCTACACCTTC. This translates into CSASFGADGYTF.

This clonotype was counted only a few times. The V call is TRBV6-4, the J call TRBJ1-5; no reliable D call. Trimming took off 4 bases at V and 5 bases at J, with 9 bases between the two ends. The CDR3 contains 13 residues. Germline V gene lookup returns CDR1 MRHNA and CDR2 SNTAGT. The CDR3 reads CASSAGFDQPQHF. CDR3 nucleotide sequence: TGTGCCAGCAGTGCGGGGTTCGATCAGCCCCAGCATTTT.

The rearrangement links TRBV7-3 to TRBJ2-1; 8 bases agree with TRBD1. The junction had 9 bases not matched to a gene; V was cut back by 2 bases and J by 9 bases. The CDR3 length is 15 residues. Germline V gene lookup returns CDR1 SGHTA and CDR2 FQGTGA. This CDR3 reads CASSLQGQAGGEQFF. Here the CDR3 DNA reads TGTGCCAGCAGCTTACAGGGACAGGCAGGTGGTGAGCAGTTCTTC.

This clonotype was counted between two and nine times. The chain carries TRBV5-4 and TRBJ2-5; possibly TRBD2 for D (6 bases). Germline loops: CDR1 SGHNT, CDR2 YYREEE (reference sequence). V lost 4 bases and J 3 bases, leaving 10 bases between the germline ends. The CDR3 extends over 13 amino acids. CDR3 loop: CASSRTKEETQYF. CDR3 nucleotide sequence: TGTGCCAGCAGCCGGACTAAAGAAGAGACCCAGTACTTC.